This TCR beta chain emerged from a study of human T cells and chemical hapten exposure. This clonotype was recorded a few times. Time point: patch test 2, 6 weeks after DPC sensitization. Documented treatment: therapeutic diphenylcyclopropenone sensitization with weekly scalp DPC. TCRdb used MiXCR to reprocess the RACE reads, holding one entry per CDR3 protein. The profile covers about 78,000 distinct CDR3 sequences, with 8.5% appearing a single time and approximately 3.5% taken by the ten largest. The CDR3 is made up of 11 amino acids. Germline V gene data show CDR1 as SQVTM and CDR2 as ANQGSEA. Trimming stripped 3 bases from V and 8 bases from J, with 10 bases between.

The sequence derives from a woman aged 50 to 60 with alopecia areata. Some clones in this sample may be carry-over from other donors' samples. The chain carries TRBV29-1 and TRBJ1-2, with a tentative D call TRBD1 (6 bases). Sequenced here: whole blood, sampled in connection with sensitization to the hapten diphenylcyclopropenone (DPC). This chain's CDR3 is CSVEDRRGYTF. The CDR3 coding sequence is TGCAGCGTTGAGGACAGAAGGGGCTACACCTTC.